This TCR beta chain originates from a study of T cells in Graves' hyperthyroidism and ophthalmopathy. As to this clonotype: Antigen unknown. Its ends do not fully match the called genes, so a read error is possible.

The study's findings and limits: Researchers report that a 13 V-J model separated ophthalmopathy from stable hyperthyroidism. Most thyroid clonotypes expanded above 0.001 appeared in blood too.

TCR beta CDR3 sequences were amplified from RNA transcripts. When the TCR CDR3 underwent first-round RT-PCR, the HTBI primer set was used. TCRdb recomputed calls from the multiplex PCR reads with MiXCR, one row per CDR3 protein. Counted here are about 560,000 distinct CDR3 sequences, more than 45% occurring once; the ten biggest clones make up roughly 8.2%. The germline gives CDR1 SGHTA, CDR2 FQGNSA. The CDR3 spans 15 residues. Stable Graves' hyperthyroidism meant no ophthalmopathy progression within 18 months. Orbital computed tomography and thyroid ultrasound, together with serum TRAb and thyroxine and clinical symptoms, were used for diagnoses.

The chain has TRBV7-2 and TRBJ2-7, with D unresolved. The sample comprised peripheral blood or thyroid tissue (not recorded which). This clonotype originated in a woman under 30 with Graves' hyperthyroidism. CDR3 amino acids: CASSLETYGSYEQYF. CDR3 sequence (DNA): TGCGCCAGCAGCTTGGAGACCTATGGGTCCTACGAGCAGTACTTC.